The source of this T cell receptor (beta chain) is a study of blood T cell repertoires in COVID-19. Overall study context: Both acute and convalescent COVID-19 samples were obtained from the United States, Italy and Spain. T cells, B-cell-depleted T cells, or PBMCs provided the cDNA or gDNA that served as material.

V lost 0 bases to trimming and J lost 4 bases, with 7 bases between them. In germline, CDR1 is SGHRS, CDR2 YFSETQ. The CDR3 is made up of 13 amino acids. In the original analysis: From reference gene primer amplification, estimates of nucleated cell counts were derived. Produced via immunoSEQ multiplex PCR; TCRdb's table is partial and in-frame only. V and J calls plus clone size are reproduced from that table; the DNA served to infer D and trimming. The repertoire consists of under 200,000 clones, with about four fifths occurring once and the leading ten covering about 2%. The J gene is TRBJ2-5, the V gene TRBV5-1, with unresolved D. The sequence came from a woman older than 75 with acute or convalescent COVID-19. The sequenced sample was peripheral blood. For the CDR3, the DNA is TGCGCCAGCAGCTTGGTGAGCCTAGAGACCCAGTACTTC. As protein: CASSLVSLETQYF.